This T cell receptor (beta chain) derives from a study of blood T cells in healthy people across ages. The use of a sample-barcoded 5' primer and a J-beta primer mix characterized a second PCR of about 7 to 12 cycles. TCRdb recomputed calls from the 5' RACE reads with MiXCR, one row per CDR3 protein. The sample contains 800,000 to 950,000 distinct CDR3 sequences, 25% to 35% of which appear only once. As for this clonotype: Its antigen is as yet unknown. One end of the junction does not line up with germline, which may come from a read error.

General study results and limits: Compared with aged donors, long-lived donors showed fewer expanded clones, suggesting selection. Total diversity from one million sequenced T cells was likely underestimated.

The CDR3 sequence is 14 residues long. CDR1 and CDR2 (germline): SGHAT, FQNNGV. These same records also appear under a second study, on T cells of mothers and their children. That publication notes: The TCR beta CDR3 read count exceeded 8.5 million for each mother and was several million for each child.

The TCR was taken from a woman in her forties in good health. V gene TRBV11-2 combines with J gene TRBJ2-7; D unresolved. The sequencing sample was made of blood. The DNA of the CDR3 is TGTGCCGGCAGCTTAGCTCACGGATCCTACGAGCAGTACTTC. Translated: CAGSLAHGSYEQYF.